The 26 T cell receptor beta chains below come from one sample, sequenced in a study of neurological immune-mediated disorders. TCRdb passed the 5' RACE reads through MiXCR, listing each CDR3 protein once. The sample has around 70,000 distinct CDR3 sequences, about 3% seen once; the top ten hold 5.2%. Sequenced input: PBMCs. These receptors were taken from a woman in her forties or fifties with multiple sclerosis.

This clonotype came up many times. The rearrangement uses TRBV7-9 and TRBJ2-7, with a tentative D call TRBD2 (7 bases). The V end was cut by 2 bases, the J end by 7 bases, with 12 bases between. CDR1 is SEHNR and CDR2 is FQNEAQ in the germline V gene (reference sequence). This CDR3 has 13 amino acids. CDR3 protein: CASSLRGAVEQYF. The DNA of the CDR3 is TGTGCCAGCAGCTTACGGGGGGCTGTTGAGCAGTACTTC.

This rearrangement joins TRBV20-1 to TRBJ2-5; 8 nucleotides align to TRBD2. J lost 5 bases, V lost 6 bases, and 14 bases had no gene match. The germline V gene has CDR1 DFQATT and CDR2 SNEGSKA (reference sequence). The CDR3 runs 15 residues. The DNA for the CDR3 is TGCAGTGCCCAAACCGGGGGGGGCCCTTACGAGACCCAGTACTTC. This encodes CSAQTGGGPYETQYF.

In this sample, this clonotype turned up many times. The genes are TRBV28 and TRBJ2-3, with TRBD2 as a possible D gene (7 bases). V gave up 7 bases and J gave up 3 bases, with 17 bases separating them. The CDR3 has 15 residues. Germline V gene sequence: CDR1 MDHEN, CDR2 SYDVKM. The CDR3 DNA reads TGTGCCAGCATCGAAAGGGGGGGCCCTACAGATACGCAGTATTTT. Translation: CASIERGGPTDTQYF.

The chain employs TRBV20-1 and TRBJ2-6; possible D gene TRBD2, 8 bases. Trimming left V 5 bases short and J 0 bases short, with 14 bases between. This CDR3 comprises 16 residues. The V gene's germline CDR1 is DFQATT and CDR2 SNEGSKA (reference sequence). This CDR3 reads CSAPGRGPSGANVLTF. Here the CDR3 DNA reads TGCAGTGCTCCCGGGAGGGGGCCCTCTGGGGCCAACGTCCTGACTTTC.

This clonotype was detected ten times or more. The chain combines TRBV28 with TRBJ1-2; D unclear. The CDR3 covers 11 residues. Germline CDR1 is MDHEN and CDR2 is SYDVKM. Trimming removed 5 bases from V and 8 bases from J, with 9 bases in between. For the CDR3, the DNA is TGTGCCAGCAGTCTCGGCCACGGCTACACCTTC. It is translated as CASSLGHGYTF.

Ten or more counts support this clonotype. V gene TRBV4-1 combines with J gene TRBJ1-1; D is unclear. CDR3 length: 13 amino acids. V was trimmed by 2 bases and J by 4 bases, leaving 8 bases between them. Germline V gene lookup returns CDR1 MGHRA and CDR2 YSYEKL. The CDR3 reads CASSQRTGTEAFF. CDR3 bases: TGCGCCAGCAGCCAAAGGACGGGCACTGAAGCTTTCTTT.

In its sample, this clonotype was seen a few times. A much larger clone lies a single base off, so this may be a read error. The V and J genes are TRBV7-3 and TRBJ2-2; tentative D call: TRBD2 (5 bases). Trimming pared 0 bases from V and 1 base from J, leaving 12 bases between. Germline loops: CDR1 SGHTA, CDR2 FQGTGA. This CDR3 has 17 amino acids. The CDR3: CASSLTYERKNTGELFF. CDR3 coding DNA: TGTGCCAGCAGCTTAACGTATGAGCGGAAGAACACCGGGGAGCTGTTTTTT.

This clonotype was observed a handful of times. V gene TRBV20-1 combines with J gene TRBJ1-6; D perhaps matches TRBD1 (5 bases). Germline V gives CDR1 DFQATT, CDR2 SNEGSKA (reference sequence). The germline V and J ends were trimmed by 0 bases and 8 bases, with 14 bases remaining between them. This CDR3 has 15 amino acids. For the CDR3, the DNA is TGCAGTGCTAGAGATTTTGGGGGATCGGATTCACCCCTCCACTTT. Protein product: CSARDFGGSDSPLHF.

This clonotype occurred many times. The V gene is TRBV5-6, the J gene TRBJ2-5; D is ambiguous. Trimming removed 4 bases from V and 4 bases from J, with 17 bases in between. The CDR3 is made up of 15 amino acids. CDR1 and CDR2 (germline): SGHDT, YYEEEE. The CDR3 nucleotides read TGTGCCAGCAGCCCAGGAAGAGGACGCACAGAGACCCAGTACTTC. Translation gives CASSPGRGRTETQYF.

This clonotype occurred many times. This sequence joins TRBV5-6 and TRBJ2-1, with unresolved D. Trimming removed 4 bases from V and 7 bases from J, with 12 bases in between. The germline V gene has CDR1 SGHDT and CDR2 YYEEEE. The CDR3 spans 13 residues. Here the CDR3 reads CASSPIGRNEQFF. The CDR3 nucleotides are TGTGCCAGCAGCCCGATCGGGCGGAATGAGCAGTTCTTC.

This clonotype occurred many times. The gene calls are TRBV5-1 and TRBJ2-5; 8 nucleotides match TRBD1. Germline V gene lookup returns CDR1 SGHRS and CDR2 YFSETQ. This CDR3 is built from 14 residues. V was clipped by 4 bases and J by 5 bases; unmatched bases: 7. CDR3 DNA: TGCGCCAGCAGCCCGGGACAGGCCAGGGAGACCCAGTACTTC. Its translation: CASSPGQARETQYF.

This clonotype occurred many times. The V and J genes are TRBV5-6 and TRBJ1-2; D is uncertain. Germline V CDR1 and CDR2: SGHDT, YYEEEE. This CDR3 is built from 16 residues. The ends were cut back, 4 bases at V and 4 bases at J, with 20 bases in the middle. The CDR3 here is CASSLVGSTALYGYTF. CDR3 in DNA: TGTGCCAGCAGCCTGGTGGGAAGTACAGCCCTCTATGGCTACACCTTC.

Note on this clonotype: A read error is possible here, since a much larger clone lies one base away. The chain couples TRBV18 to TRBJ1-5, with D uncertain. The CDR3 is made up of 14 amino acids. Germline-derived CDR1 and CDR2 are KGHSH and LQKENI. The CDR3 nucleotides read TGTGCCAGCTCCCCGTCTATGGGCAATCAGCCCCAGAATTTT. This gives the protein CASSPSMGNQPQNF.

This clonotype appeared many times. This chain uses TRBV20-1 with TRBJ1-2; the D is unclear. The V gene's germline CDR1 is DFQATT and CDR2 SNEGSKA (reference sequence). V shed 3 bases and J shed 6 bases, with 11 bases lying between them. The CDR3 is made up of 12 amino acids. The CDR3 reads CSASRNWDGYTF. CDR3 nucleotide sequence: TGCAGTGCTAGTAGGAACTGGGATGGCTACACCTTC.

The table lists this clonotype with many counts. The chain recombines TRBV7-8 with TRBJ1-1; no clear D gene. The CDR3 extends over 13 amino acids. CDR1 and CDR2 from the germline V gene are SGHVS and FQNEAQ. V was trimmed by 2 bases and J by 2 bases, leaving 6 bases between them. For the CDR3, the DNA is TGTGCCAGCAGCTTAAAGGTTAACACTGAAGCTTTCTTT. As protein: CASSLKVNTEAFF.

This clonotype has at least ten counts. The chain uses TRBV12-3 or TRBV12-4 and TRBJ2-2; tentatively, D is TRBD1 (6 bases). The CDR3 is 14 residues long. The V gene lost 6 bases and the J gene lost 1 base, with 9 bases spanning the gap. CDR3 nucleotides: TGTGCCAGCAGAATCAGGGGGAACACCGGGGAGCTGTTTTTT. Translation: CASRIRGNTGELFF.

The sample holds many counts of this clonotype. The chain is built from TRBV3-1 and TRBJ2-3; no clear D. The germline V and J ends were trimmed by 3 bases and 5 bases, with 6 bases remaining between them. The CDR3 contains 12 residues. CDR1 and CDR2 from the germline V gene are LGHDT and YNNKEL (reference sequence). The CDR3 sequence is CASSHYVDTQYF. Here the CDR3 DNA reads TGTGCCAGCAGCCATTATGTAGATACGCAGTATTTT.

Many counts were recorded for this clonotype. The chain uses TRBV5-1 and TRBJ2-3; D may be TRBD2 (5 bases). The CDR3 spans 14 residues. V was clipped by 0 bases and J by 1 base, with 6 bases between them. CDR1 is SGHRS and CDR2 is YFSETQ in the germline V gene. This CDR3 reads CASSLAGGTDTQYF. The CDR3 nucleotides read TGCGCCAGCAGCTTGGCCGGGGGCACAGATACGCAGTATTTT.

This clonotype occurred many times. The genes are TRBV29-1 and TRBJ1-2, with 9 positions matching TRBD1. CDR1 is SQVTM, CDR2 ANQGSEA, per germline. The CDR3 length is 13 residues. V was pared by 6 bases and J by 7 bases, with 9 bases of the junction left unmatched. CDR3 in DNA: TGCAGCGTCCCTCAACAGGGGGCTGGTGGCTACACCTTC. This encodes CSVPQQGAGGYTF.

This clonotype was detected many times. The chain carries TRBV24-1 and TRBJ2-1, with unresolved D. This CDR3 is 16 amino acids long. The V gene lost 3 bases and the J gene lost 0 bases, with 11 bases spanning the gap. Germline V CDR1 and CDR2: KGHDR, SFDVKD. The CDR3 loop is CATSDPRVASYNEQFF. CDR3 in DNA: TGTGCCACCAGTGATCCCCGGGTAGCCTCCTACAATGAGCAGTTCTTC.

The chain has TRBV7-2 and TRBJ2-5, with 9 nucleotides matching TRBD2. This CDR3 is 16 amino acids long. Germline V lookup: CDR1 SGHTA, CDR2 FQGNSA. V lost 5 bases to trimming and J lost 3 bases; unmatched junction nucleotides: 10. This chain's CDR3 is CASSPYGRTSEETQYF. The CDR3 region has the DNA TGTGCCAGCAGCCCCTACGGCCGGACTAGCGAAGAGACCCAGTACTTC. Full variable domain (rest looked up from reference TRBV7-2 and TRBJ2-5): GAGVSQSPSNKVTEKGKDVELRCDPISGHTALYWYRQSLGQGLEFLIYFQGNSAPDKSGLPSDRFSAERTGGSVSTLTIQRTQQEDSAVYLCASSPYGRTSEETQYFGPGTRLLVL.

This clonotype was observed many times. The CDR3 here is CASSPGSISGANVLTF. CDR3 DNA sequence: TGTGCCAGCAGCCCAGGGAGTATCTCTGGGGCCAACGTCCTGACTTTC. The V and J genes are TRBV6-4 and TRBJ2-6, with D possibly being TRBD1 or TRBD2 (5 bases each). Trimming removed 6 bases from V and 0 bases from J, with 12 bases in between. The CDR3 spans 16 residues. Germline assignment: CDR1 MRHNA and CDR2 SNTAGT.

This clonotype was counted many times. This chain uses TRBV5-6 with TRBJ2-1; 8 bases match TRBD1. The ends lost 2 bases at V and 7 bases at J; junction bases unmatched: 8. This CDR3 is 15 amino acids long. CDR1 and CDR2 (germline): SGHDT, YYEEEE. This chain's CDR3 is CASSFRTGLTNEQFF. The CDR3 coding sequence is TGTGCCAGCAGCTTTCGGACAGGGCTAACGAATGAGCAGTTCTTC.

The CDR3 nucleotides are TGTGCCAGCAGCTCCGGGACAGGGGGGAAACAAGAGACCCAGTACTTC. This sequence encodes CASSSGTGGKQETQYF. The chain employs TRBV11-3 and TRBJ2-5; TRBD1 aligns across 11 bases. CDR1 is SGHNT and CDR2 is YENEEA in the germline V gene. Trimming cost V 4 bases and J 2 bases; bases outside gene matches: 6. This CDR3 has 16 amino acids.

This clonotype was recorded at least ten times. The genes are TRBV25-1 and TRBJ2-2; a possible D gene is TRBD1 (5 bases). CDR1 MGHDK and CDR2 SYGVNS come from the germline V gene. Between the trimmed V and J ends, which lost 6 bases and 2 bases, there was a span of 10 bases. This CDR3 region has 14 residues. The DNA of the CDR3 is TGTGCCAGCAGGCGACAGACAAACACCGGGGAGCTGTTTTTT. Its translation: CASRRQTNTGELFF.

This clonotype was picked up many times. This sequence joins TRBV7-2 and TRBJ2-5; 7 bases line up with TRBD1. Germline CDR1 SGHTA, CDR2 FQGNSA. V shed 6 bases, J shed 2 bases, and the junction held 3 bases outside the gene matches. The CDR3 consists of 13 residues. The CDR3 reads CASRWTGQETQYF. For the CDR3, the DNA is TGTGCCAGCAGGTGGACAGGTCAAGAGACCCAGTACTTC.